Sequencing of this T cell receptor beta chain was carried out in a study of T cell responses to AZD1222 COVID-19 vaccine. The table came from immunoSEQ multiplex PCR; TCRdb's copy has only in-frame clones and leaves some out. The repertoire consists of some 99,000 clones, with around nine tenths occurring once and the leading ten covering about a sixth. V gave up 1 base and J gave up 1 base, with 7 bases separating them. There are 14 residues in the CDR3. The germline V gene has CDR1 SGHTA and CDR2 FQGNSA. Sequencing used peripheral blood, obtained on day 0 of AZD1222 vaccination. This chain joins TRBV7-2 and TRBJ1-1; no definite D call. This sequence was found in an adult in good health. The CDR3 loop reads CASSLVNRNTEAFF. CDR3 in DNA: TGTGCCAGCAGCTTAGTTAACAGGAACACTGAAGCTTTCTTT. The full variable domain, completed using reference TRBV7-2 and TRBJ1-1, is GAGVSQSPSNKVTEKGKDVELRCDPISGHTALYWYRQSLGQGLEFLIYFQGNSAPDKSGLPSDRFSAERTGGSVSTLTIQRTQQEDSAVYLCASSLVNRNTEAFFGQGTRLTVV.